This T cell receptor beta chain was identified during a study of T cell clones after liver transplantation. General study points: Post-transplant, graft-donor-reactive CD4 TCRbeta sequences in blood dropped significantly in 5 of 8 subjects.

On this clone itself: Antigen specificity is unknown.

This CDR3 contains 14 residues. Trimming took 5 bases from V and 1 from J; bases not matched to a gene: 0. Looked up from germline, CDR1 is MNHEY and CDR2 is SMNVEV (reference sequence). Measured with immunoSEQ multiplex PCR; TCRdb has only the in-frame clones, and not every one. The table lists approximately 50,000 clones, 55% to 75% of them singletons, with 9.9% in the top ten. This clonotype was obtained from a human patient who received a liver transplant. Some T cells may have originated in the graft donor. The starting material was CD4+ T cells from blood, obtained about 56 months after liver transplant. This chain uses TRBV27 with TRBJ1-4, with 8 nucleotides matching TRBD1. The CDR3 reads CASSGQGTNEKLFF. CDR3 bases: TGTGCCAGCAGTGGACAGGGAACTAATGAAAAACTGTTTTTT.